This entry describes one T cell receptor beta chain. Its antigen is unidentified. This entry is derived from a study of graft-versus-host responses after intestinal transplantation. Study in general: Transplant types were multivisceral, liver-intestinal, or isolated intestinal.

Repertoires were generated with immunoSEQ multiplex PCR, while TCRdb's copy carries only in-frame clones and drops some. Here the sample spans about 71,000 clones, 90% being singletons. Germline V gene sequence: CDR1 LGHNA, CDR2 YNFKEQ. V shed 8 bases and J shed 6 bases, with 14 bases lying between them. The CDR3 covers 13 residues. General study findings and limits: Allografts from individuals with graft-donor T cell macrochimerism displayed high graft-versus-host to host-versus-graft clonal ratios. GvH clones were identified in recipient marrow, with some first appearing in ileum or blood.

This chain connects TRBV4-2 to TRBJ1-5; D gene unclear. The sequences come from unstimulated CD8+ T cells sorted from spleen or lymph node cells, collected before intestinal transplant. This TCR derives from a human donor who received an intestinal transplant. The CDR3 region is CASQATLAQPQHF. CDR3 nucleotide sequence: TGTGCCAGCCAGGCAACCTTGGCTCAGCCCCAGCATTTT.